This T cell receptor beta chain was profiled in a study of read filtering for tumor transcriptome and immune sequencing. Study context: After DNase treatment, RNA was made into whole-transcriptome libraries. Study-level points and caveats: Single-read clonotypes: roughly 80% of IR-seq clonotypes (around 3.6% of reads), around three quarters of RNA-seq clonotypes (approximately 49% of reads).

A word on this clonotype: Its target is unknown.

This library used about 360 ng RNA and molecular barcoded adaptors spanning alpha/delta and beta/gamma chains. TCRdb re-called the reads through MiXCR, storing one row per CDR3 protein. The table has about 86,000 distinct CDR3 sequences, more than 9% seen once. The germline V gene encodes CDR1 MGHRA and CDR2 YSYEKL. V lost 0 bases, J lost 7 bases, and 19 bases lay in between. This CDR3 is built from 17 residues. Sequences were obtained from a population of CD138-negative cells sorted from bone marrow. This TCR was recovered from a donor aged 40 or older with multiple myeloma. This chain joins TRBV4-1 and TRBJ2-1; D may be TRBD2 (6 bases). Here the CDR3 DNA reads TGCGCCAGCAGCCAAGAGCGGGGTAGCGGTAGGAGGAATGAGCAGTTCTTC. It specifies CASSQERGSGRRNEQFF.